This T cell receptor (beta chain) comes out of a study of blood T cell repertoires in COVID-19. Overall study context: Sites across the United States, Italy and Spain contributed samples from acute and convalescent COVID-19. Sample material is recorded as cDNA or gDNA derived from T cells, B-cell-depleted T cells, or PBMCs.

Authors' data handling: For nucleated cells, counts were estimated from reference gene primer amplification. Assay used: immunoSEQ multiplex PCR; TCRdb lists only in-frame clones, some missing. That table gives V, J and clone size, and the DNA gave D and trimming. In the table there are about 240,000 clones, more than 75% of which are singletons. The germline gives CDR1 SGDLS, CDR2 YYNGEE. CDR3 length equals 14 residues. V lost 2 bases and J lost 3; bases outside the gene matches: 1. The gene calls are TRBV9 and TRBJ1-2, with 10 bases lining up with TRBD1. This sequence originates from a man of 80 years or more with acute or convalescent COVID-19. Sequenced: peripheral blood. The CDR3 spells CASSVGTGDYGYTF. For the CDR3, the DNA is TGTGCCAGCAGCGTGGGGACAGGGGACTATGGCTACACCTTC.